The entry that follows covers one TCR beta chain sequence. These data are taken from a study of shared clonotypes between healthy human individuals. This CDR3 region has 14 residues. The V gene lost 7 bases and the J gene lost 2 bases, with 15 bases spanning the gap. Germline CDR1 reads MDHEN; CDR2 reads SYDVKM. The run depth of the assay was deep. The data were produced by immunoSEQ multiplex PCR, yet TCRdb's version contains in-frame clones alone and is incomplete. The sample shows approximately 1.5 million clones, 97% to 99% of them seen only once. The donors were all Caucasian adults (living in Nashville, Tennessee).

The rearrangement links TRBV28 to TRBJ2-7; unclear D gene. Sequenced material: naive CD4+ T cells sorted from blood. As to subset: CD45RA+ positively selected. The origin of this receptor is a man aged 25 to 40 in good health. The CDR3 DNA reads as TGTGCCAGCAACCCAAGTGGGCCCCCCTACGAGCAGTACTTC. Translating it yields CASNPSGPPYEQYF.